Below are 18 T cell receptor beta chains sequenced from a single sample in a study of beta chain features in type 1 diabetes. The authors reverse transcribed all of the isolated RNA, so sequencing captured expressed TCRB transcripts. Assay used: immunoSEQ multiplex PCR; TCRdb lists only in-frame clones, some missing. Of 620,000 or so clones listed, 15% to 19% were seen once; the top ten hold about 0.097%. The sample consisted of naive CD4+ T cells from blood. These receptors came from a man between 18 and 35 years old in good health.

This clone was counted a few times. The chain has TRBV27 and TRBJ2-3, with 9 positions matching TRBD1. V shed 5 bases and J 1 base; nucleotides not matched to a gene: 4. Germline assignment: CDR1 MNHEY and CDR2 SMNVEV (reference sequence). The CDR3 runs 15 residues. CDR3 nucleotides: TGTGCCAGCAGTCCACAGGGGGCGCGCACAGATACGCAGTATTTT. Protein sequence: CASSPQGARTDTQYF.

This clone was counted only a few times. The gene calls are TRBV6-6 and TRBJ2-7, with 7 bases lining up with TRBD1. The germline V gene has CDR1 MNHNY and CDR2 SVGAGI (reference sequence). V was pared by 8 bases and J by 2 bases, with 6 bases of the junction left unmatched. The CDR3 spans 13 residues. The CDR3 loop is CASGKGATYEQYF. CDR3 in DNA: TGTGCCAGCGGCAAGGGGGCTACCTACGAGCAGTACTTC.

The rearrangement joins TRBV4-3 to TRBJ1-4, with D possibly matching TRBD1 (5 bases). This CDR3 has 15 residues. CDR1 and CDR2 (germline): LGHNA, YSLEER. V was clipped by 2 bases and J by 3 bases, with 10 bases between them. CDR3 sequence reads: CASSQWGVPNEKLFF. The CDR3, as DNA: TGCGCCAGCAGCCAATGGGGGGTGCCTAATGAAAAACTGTTTTTT.

This clone was detected a few times. The CDR3: CASSLGQIAPYGYTF. The CDR3 bases are TGTGCCAGCAGCTTAGGTCAGATAGCCCCTTATGGCTACACCTTC. J is TRBJ1-2 and V is TRBV7-2; D not certain. The CDR3 runs to 15 residues. V was cut by 1 base and J by 5 bases, with 14 bases left in between. Germline V CDR1 and CDR2: SGHTA, FQGNSA.

This clone was recorded a few times. This chain links TRBV7-3 with TRBJ2-3, with 8 bases that match TRBD2. CDR1 and CDR2 (germline): SGHTA, FQGTGA. J gave up 2 bases and V 3 bases, and 4 bases lay outside the gene matches. The CDR3 is 15 residues long. In nucleotides, the CDR3 is TGTGCCAGCAGCTTTACCGGGAGGGCCACAGATACGCAGTATTTT. Amino acid sequence: CASSFTGRATDTQYF.

The chain employs TRBV28 and TRBJ2-3, with 9 bases lining up with TRBD1. Germline CDR1 and CDR2: MDHEN and SYDVKM. V dropped 5 bases and J dropped 4; count of bases not matched to a gene: 13. The CDR3 is made up of 17 amino acids. The CDR3 loop reads CASSQGQGPLRPDTQYF. DNA for the CDR3: TGTGCCAGCAGTCAGGGACAGGGCCCGCTTCGACCAGATACGCAGTATTTT.

This clone was seen more than once but under ten times. The chain links TRBV18 to TRBJ1-1; D is unclear. This CDR3 spans 13 amino acids. The germline gives CDR1 KGHSH, CDR2 LQKENI. The V end was cut by 4 bases, the J end by 1 base, with 7 bases between. In nucleotides, the CDR3 is TGTGCCAGCTCACAATCACCGAACACTGAAGCTTTCTTT. This translates into CASSQSPNTEAFF.

This clone has more than one count but fewer than ten. The chain is built from TRBV27 and TRBJ1-2, with D possibly TRBD1 on 5 matching bases. V lost 6 bases and J 2 bases, leaving 10 bases between the germline ends. Germline loops: CDR1 MNHEY, CDR2 SMNVEV (reference sequence). This CDR3 has 13 amino acids. CDR3 nucleotide sequence: TGTGCCAGCAGGCAGGGTCGGAACTATGGCTACACCTTC. Translating gives CASRQGRNYGYTF.

About this clone: The same CDR3 also results from other DNA sequences found in this sample. The chain combines TRBV29-1 with TRBJ1-1; 7 bases are shared with TRBD1. The CDR3 spans 12 residues. V trimming: 3 bases; J trimming: 3 bases; junction bases outside the gene matches: 1. Germline loops: CDR1 SQVTM, CDR2 ANQGSEA. The CDR3 reads CSVDRGYTEAFF. CDR3 in DNA: TGCAGCGTTGACAGGGGGTACACTGAAGCTTTCTTT.

The chain has TRBV27 and TRBJ1-2, with 8 bases that match TRBD1. CDR3 size: 16 residues. V lost 5 bases to trimming and J lost 4 bases; unmatched junction nucleotides: 12. The germline gives CDR1 MNHEY, CDR2 SMNVEV (reference sequence). DNA for the CDR3: TGTGCCAGCAGTCGAATTCCGGGACAGGTAACCTATGGCTACACCTTC. Its protein is CASSRIPGQVTYGYTF.

This clone was counted a few times. The chain couples TRBV7-9 to TRBJ2-1, with 10 bases aligning to TRBD1. Germline assignment: CDR1 SEHNR and CDR2 FQNEAQ (reference sequence). Germline trimming cut 5 bases from V and 8 bases from J; bases unmatched to any gene: 9. The length of the CDR3 is 15 residues. The CDR3 coding sequence is TGTGCCAGCAGCCCAAGACAGGGGGCAGGTTATGAGCAGTTCTTC. It codes for CASSPRQGAGYEQFF.

There are a few counts of this clone. In the same sample, other DNA sequences code for this CDR3. The chain employs TRBV5-1 and TRBJ2-5, with 8 nucleotides matching TRBD1. This CDR3 is 14 amino acids long. With 4 bases clipped from V and 4 bases from J, the junction kept 6 bases outside the gene matches. Germline CDR1 reads SGHRS; CDR2 reads YFSETQ. In nucleotides, the CDR3 is TGCGCCAGCAGCCTCGACAGGGGAGGAGAGACCCAGTACTTC. Translation: CASSLDRGGETQYF.

This clone occurred a few times. V usage is TRBV10-3 and J usage is TRBJ1-1, with D perhaps matching TRBD1 (5 bases). V lost 5 bases and J 6 bases, leaving 13 bases between the germline ends. The length of the CDR3 is 13 residues. The germline V gene has CDR1 ENHRY and CDR2 SYGVKD. CDR3 residues: CAISPTQGPEAFF. The CDR3 DNA sequence: TGTGCCATCAGTCCAACCCAGGGCCCTGAAGCTTTCTTT.

This clone was observed a few times. The V and J genes are TRBV9 and TRBJ2-7, with D perhaps matching TRBD1 or TRBD2 (5 bases each). Trimming took off 4 bases at V and 6 bases at J, with 8 bases between the two ends. The CDR3 totals 11 residues. Germline CDR1 and CDR2: SGDLS and YYNGEE. CDR3 region: CASSLGVEQYF. The CDR3 nucleotides read TGTGCCAGCAGCTTGGGGGTCGAGCAGTACTTC.

The rearrangement joins TRBV2 to TRBJ1-2; no reliable D call. The CDR3 is made up of 15 amino acids. The germline V gene encodes CDR1 SNHLY and CDR2 FYNNEI. V was shortened by 5 bases and J by 2 bases, with 15 bases between the two germline ends. The CDR3 DNA reads as TGTGCCAGCAGTATCTCGACGGTGGGGAACTATGGCTACACCTTC. Protein: CASSISTVGNYGYTF.

The chain carries TRBV28 and TRBJ2-2; 7 bases line up with TRBD1. The CDR3 is 16 amino acids. Germline V lookup: CDR1 MDHEN, CDR2 SYDVKM. Trimming removed 7 bases from V and 2 bases from J; junction bases left unmatched: 10. The CDR3: CASIPEGGFNTGELFF. In DNA, the CDR3 is TGTGCCAGCATCCCAGAAGGGGGCTTCAACACCGGGGAGCTGTTTTTT. Using reference TRBV28 and TRBJ2-2 for the parts outside the CDR3, the full variable domain is DVKVTQSSRYLVKRTGEKVFLECVQDMDHENMFWYRQDPGLGLRLIYFSYDVKMKEKGDIPEGYSVSREKKERFSLILESASTNQTSMYLCASIPEGGFNTGELFFGEGSRLTVL.

The J gene is TRBJ1-2, the V gene TRBV7-9; TRBD1 is a possible D gene (6 bases). The germline gives CDR1 SEHNR, CDR2 FQNEAQ (reference sequence). This CDR3 spans 13 amino acids. V lost 3 bases, J lost 8 bases, and 13 bases lay in between. CDR3 protein: CASSFSGAGGYTF. The CDR3 DNA is TGTGCCAGCAGCTTCTCGGGGGCGGGCGGCTACACCTTC.

This clone occurred a few times. The rearrangement joins TRBV5-4 to TRBJ1-4; 7 positions agree with TRBD1. The CDR3 consists of 14 residues. Germline V gene sequence: CDR1 SGHNT, CDR2 YYREEE (reference sequence). The V and J ends lost 4 bases and 4 bases, in that order; junction bases with no gene match: 4. The CDR3 sequence: CASSLGQNNEKLFF. The CDR3 coding sequence is TGTGCCAGCAGCCTGGGACAGAATAATGAAAAACTGTTTTTT.